Shown below are 12 T cell receptor beta chains from a single sample sequenced in a study of T cells in Graves' hyperthyroidism and ophthalmopathy. Template material for amplifying TCR beta CDR3 regions consisted of RNA transcripts. A set of HTBI primers served as the primers for a first-round RT-PCR of the TCR CDR3. TCRdb used MiXCR to reprocess the multiplex PCR reads, holding one entry per CDR3 protein. The table has almost 350,000 distinct CDR3 sequences, less than 20% seen once. Sequencing was performed on blood. These receptors were collected from a woman aged 40 to 50 with Graves' ophthalmopathy.

The sample holds many counts of this clonotype. The rearrangement joins TRBV6-1 to TRBJ2-5; D call uncertain. CDR1 is MNHNS, CDR2 SASEGT, per germline. The ends were cut back, 3 bases at V and 5 bases at J, with 13 bases in the middle. The CDR3 sequence is 14 residues long. CDR3 coding DNA: TGTGCCAGCAGTGATCCCGGTCTGGGCGAGACCCAGTACTTC. Amino acid sequence: CASSDPGLGETQYF.

In its sample, this clonotype was seen many times. The J gene is TRBJ1-3, the V gene TRBV7-9, with 8 bases identical to TRBD1. The CDR3 runs to 13 residues. After removal of 5 bases from V and 8 bases from J, the junction contained 5 bases not matched to a gene. CDR1 is SEHNR, CDR2 FQNEAQ, per germline (reference sequence). The CDR3 DNA is TGTGCCAGCAGCAGTGGACAGGGAGACACCATATATTTT. It encodes CASSSGQGDTIYF.

This clonotype came up many times. The V gene is TRBV10-3, the J gene TRBJ2-7; 7 nucleotides align to TRBD1. The CDR3 has 13 residues. Germline V CDR1 and CDR2: ENHRY, SYGVKD. V lost 4 bases and J lost 5; bases outside the gene matches: 5. Here the CDR3 DNA reads TGTGCCATCAGTGGGGCAGGGGGTGACGAGCAGTACTTC. Translating it yields CAISGAGGDEQYF.

This clonotype was recorded at least ten times. The V gene is TRBV20-1, the J gene TRBJ2-5; 7 positions match TRBD1. Per germline, CDR1 DFQATT and CDR2 SNEGSKA (reference sequence). The CDR3 is 14 residues long. V lost 4 bases to trimming and J lost 2 bases; unmatched junction nucleotides: 7. CDR3 in amino acids: CSATGTQGQETQYF. The CDR3 DNA reads TGCAGTGCTACTGGGACACAGGGGCAAGAGACCCAGTACTTC.

This clonotype was counted many times. J is TRBJ1-6 and V is TRBV28, with D maybe TRBD1 (5 bases). Trimming stripped 7 bases from V and 6 bases from J, with 13 bases between. Germline lookup yields CDR1 MDHEN and CDR2 SYDVKM. This CDR3 has 14 residues. In DNA, the CDR3 is TGTGCCAGCACCTCCGGGACCGCTAATTCACCCCTCCACTTT. This translates into CASTSGTANSPLHF.

This clonotype was detected ten times or more. The chain couples TRBV5-1 to TRBJ2-7, with 9 bases identical to TRBD1. V dropped 3 bases and J dropped 7; count of bases not matched to a gene: 5. CDR3 length: 13 residues. Germline lookup yields CDR1 SGHRS and CDR2 YFSETQ. CDR3 in amino acids: CASSSGTGLEQYF. CDR3 DNA sequence: TGCGCCAGCAGCTCCGGGACAGGGCTTGAGCAGTACTTC.

The V gene is TRBV28, the J gene TRBJ2-7, with 9 bases lining up with TRBD2. Trimming removed 3 bases from V and 2 bases from J; junction bases left unmatched: 8. In germline, CDR1 is MDHEN, CDR2 SYDVKM. This CDR3 region has 16 residues. The CDR3 DNA reads as TGTGCCAGCAGTTTTGGGGCTAGCGGGGATCCCTACGAGCAGTACTTC. As protein: CASSFGASGDPYEQYF.

This clonotype was found many times. The gene calls are TRBV6-1 and TRBJ2-7; 11 bases align to TRBD2. The CDR3 is made up of 14 amino acids. Germline loops: CDR1 MNHNS, CDR2 SASEGT. Germline trimming cut 5 bases from V and 4 bases from J; bases unmatched to any gene: 4. The CDR3 sequence is CASSKLAGAYEQYF. The CDR3 DNA reads as TGTGCCAGCAGTAAACTAGCGGGAGCGTACGAGCAGTACTTC.

This clonotype was detected ten times or more. The gene calls are TRBV6-1 and TRBJ1-5; D gene uncertain. V gave up 6 bases and J gave up 0 bases, with 12 bases separating them. The CDR3 has 15 amino acids. Germline V lookup: CDR1 MNHNS, CDR2 SASEGT. The CDR3 sequence: CASRNGGYSNQPQHF. In DNA, the CDR3 is TGTGCCAGCAGAAATGGCGGCTATAGCAATCAGCCCCAGCATTTT.

The CDR3 loop reads CAISGARGIDEAFF. The CDR3, as DNA: TGTGCCATCAGTGGAGCCCGGGGAATCGATGAAGCTTTCTTT. V and J are TRBV10-3 and TRBJ1-1; D call uncertain. CDR3 size: 14 residues. Germline V gives CDR1 ENHRY, CDR2 SYGVKD. Trimming shortened V by 4 bases and J by 7 bases, and 16 bases separated the two germline ends.

This clonotype was found many times. The J gene is TRBJ1-1, the V gene TRBV28; no reliable D call. The V and J ends lost 2 bases and 0 bases respectively, with 13 bases between them. There are 16 residues in the CDR3. The V gene's germline CDR1 is MDHEN and CDR2 SYDVKM. Here the CDR3 DNA reads TGTGCCAGCAGTTTAAAATTACAGCCCCTGAACACTGAAGCTTTCTTT. This encodes CASSLKLQPLNTEAFF.

This clonotype was counted only a few times. This chain joins TRBV18 and TRBJ2-2, with D hard to call. Looked up from germline, CDR1 is KGHSH and CDR2 is LQKENI. Trimming left V 8 bases short and J 2 bases short, with 6 bases between. The CDR3 runs 12 residues. CDR3 amino acids: CASRDNTGELFF. CDR3 nucleotide sequence: TGTGCCAGCCGAGATAACACCGGGGAGCTGTTTTTT.